This entry concerns a single T cell receptor beta chain. This CDR3 has 13 amino acids. CDR1 and CDR2 from the germline V gene are GTSNPN and SVGIG (reference sequence). Losses at the gene ends were 1 base for V and 7 bases for J; bases not matched to a gene: 4. Profiled with immunoSEQ multiplex PCR; TCRdb holds only in-frame clones, not every one. The sample consists of around 230,000 clones, 70% to 85% of them appearing once. These data are taken from a study of blood T cell repertoires in COVID-19. Study-level information: The analysed material was cDNA or gDNA that came from T cells, B-cell-depleted T cells, or PBMCs.

The source material was peripheral blood. The sequence came from a man aged 35 to 55 who had recovered from COVID-19. The gene calls are TRBV30 and TRBJ1-2; the match to TRBD1 covers 9 bases. CDR3 residues: CAWSADRGSGYTF. The CDR3, as DNA: TGTGCCTGGAGTGCGGACAGGGGCAGTGGCTACACCTTC.